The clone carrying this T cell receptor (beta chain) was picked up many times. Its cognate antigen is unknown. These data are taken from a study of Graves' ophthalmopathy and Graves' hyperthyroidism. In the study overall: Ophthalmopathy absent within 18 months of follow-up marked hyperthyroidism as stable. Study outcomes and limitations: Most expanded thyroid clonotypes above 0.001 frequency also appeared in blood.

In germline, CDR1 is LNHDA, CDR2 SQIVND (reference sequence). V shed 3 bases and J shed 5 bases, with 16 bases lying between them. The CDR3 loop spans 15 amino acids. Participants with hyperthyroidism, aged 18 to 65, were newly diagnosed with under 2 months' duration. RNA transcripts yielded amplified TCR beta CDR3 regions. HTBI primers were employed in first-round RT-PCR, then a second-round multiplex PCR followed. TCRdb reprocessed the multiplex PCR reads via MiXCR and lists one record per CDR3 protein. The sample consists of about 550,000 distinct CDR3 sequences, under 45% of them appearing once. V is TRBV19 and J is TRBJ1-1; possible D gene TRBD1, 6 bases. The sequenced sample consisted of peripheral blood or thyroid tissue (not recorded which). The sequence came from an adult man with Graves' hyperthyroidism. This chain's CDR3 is CASSIRSGGYTEAFF. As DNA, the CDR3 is TGTGCCAGTAGTATCCGATCCGGGGGCTATACTGAAGCTTTCTTT.